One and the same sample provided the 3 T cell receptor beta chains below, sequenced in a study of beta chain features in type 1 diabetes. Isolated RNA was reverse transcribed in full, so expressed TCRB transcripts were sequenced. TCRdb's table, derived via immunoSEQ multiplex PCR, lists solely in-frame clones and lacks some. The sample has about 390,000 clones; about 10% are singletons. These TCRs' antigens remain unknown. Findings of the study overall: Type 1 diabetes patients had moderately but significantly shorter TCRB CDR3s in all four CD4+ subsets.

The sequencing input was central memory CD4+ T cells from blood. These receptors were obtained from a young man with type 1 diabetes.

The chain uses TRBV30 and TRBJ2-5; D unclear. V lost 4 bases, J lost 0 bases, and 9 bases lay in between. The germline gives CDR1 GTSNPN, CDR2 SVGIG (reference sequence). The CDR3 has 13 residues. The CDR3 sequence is CAWNGPDQETQYF. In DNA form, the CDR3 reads TGTGCCTGGAACGGGCCAGACCAAGAGACCCAGTACTTC.

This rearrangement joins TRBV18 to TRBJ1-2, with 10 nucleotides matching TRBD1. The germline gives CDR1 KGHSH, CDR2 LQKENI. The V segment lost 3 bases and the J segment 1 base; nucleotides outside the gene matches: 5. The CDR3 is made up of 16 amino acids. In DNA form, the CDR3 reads TGTGCCAGCTCACCGACCGGGACAGGGGATAACTATGGCTACACCTTC. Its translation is CASSPTGTGDNYGYTF.

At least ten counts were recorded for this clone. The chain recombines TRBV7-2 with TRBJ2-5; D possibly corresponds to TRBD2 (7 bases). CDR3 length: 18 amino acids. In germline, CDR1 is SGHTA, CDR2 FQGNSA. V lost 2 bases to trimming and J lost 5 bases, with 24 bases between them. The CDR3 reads CASSLRGDYDRVWETQYF. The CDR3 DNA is TGTGCCAGCAGCTTAAGGGGGGACTACGACCGAGTCTGGGAGACCCAGTACTTC.